These T cell receptor beta chains were read from a single sample in a study of Graves' ophthalmopathy and Graves' hyperthyroidism. TCRdb re-called the multiplex PCR reads through MiXCR, storing one row per CDR3 protein. The sample holds about 620,000 distinct CDR3 sequences, 22% seen once. The specimen sequenced was peripheral blood. Receptors originate from a woman under 30 with stable Graves' hyperthyroidism. Some clones in this sample may be carry-over from other donors' samples. Both conserved end residues are part of each CDR3. Fields, in order: D gene, J gene, clone size, V gene, CDR3 DNA, CDR3 protein. A D gene is named only where the DNA matches it firmly. The size entry is marked missing in some rows and otherwise reads once, few, many or a size class.

>-|TRBJ1-2|-|TRBV6-1
TGTGCCAGCAGTGAACGAGTCACTAACTATGGCTACACCTTC
CASSERVTNYGYTF
>-|TRBJ1-2|-|TRBV12-3/TRBV12-4
TGTGCCAGCAGGGTCCGCTCGGGGCAATATGGCTACACCTTC
CASRVRSGQYGYTF
>-|TRBJ2-7|-|TRBV10-3
TGTGCCATCAATAACGGCGAACCTTACGAGCAGTACTTC
CAINNGEPYEQYF
>-|TRBJ1-5|many|TRBV6-1
TGTGCCAGCAGATCAGGACATATCAATCAGCCCCAGCATTTT
CASRSGHINQPQHF
>-|TRBJ1-5|many|TRBV12-3/TRBV12-4
TGTGCCAGCAGCCCCGAATATAGCAATCAGCCCCAGCATTTT
CASSPEYSNQPQHF
>TRBD1|TRBJ1-1|many|TRBV15
TGTGCCACCAGCAGAGAACGGACAGGGGTGAACACTGAAGCTTTCTTT
CATSRERTGVNTEAFF
>TRBD1|TRBJ2-7|-|TRBV7-2
TGTGCCAGCAGCCAGGACAGGGGTTGGGACGAGCAGTACTTC
CASSQDRGWDEQYF
>-|TRBJ1-1|many|TRBV7-2
TGTGCCAGCAGCTTTTCAGGGAGCACTGAAGCTTTCTTT
CASSFSGSTEAFF
>TRBD1|TRBJ1-2|-|TRBV12-3/TRBV12-4
TGTGCCAGCAGTTTTCAGGGGGTAGGCGACTATGGCTACACCTTC
CASSFQGVGDYGYTF
>TRBD1|TRBJ1-1|many|TRBV12-3/TRBV12-4
TGTGCCAGCAGAAACCAGGGGGTTTGGGCGCCGGATACTGAAGCTTTCTTT
CASRNQGVWAPDTEAFF
>-|TRBJ1-1|many|TRBV10-3
TGTGCCATCAGTGCAAACACTAACACTGAAGCTTTCTTT
CAISANTNTEAFF
>-|TRBJ1-6|many|TRBV27
TGTGCCAGCAGTTTAATAAGCTCCTATAATTCACCCCTCCACTTT
CASSLISSYNSPLHF
>-|TRBJ2-5|many|TRBV12-3/TRBV12-4
TGTGCCAGTTCAACCCTGACGGACCAAGAGACCCAGTACTTC
CASSTLTDQETQYF
>-|TRBJ2-5|many|TRBV20-1
TGCAGTGCTAGAGGCCAGTCCACCCAGTACTTC
CSARGQSTQYF
>-|TRBJ2-5|many|TRBV27
TGTGCCAGCAGTTTAATTAGTCCACAAGAGACCCAGTACTTC
CASSLISPQETQYF
>-|TRBJ2-5|-|TRBV12-3/TRBV12-4
TGTGCCAGCAGTTTAGCGCTAGAGAAACAAGAGACCCAGTACTTC
CASSLALEKQETQYF
>-|TRBJ2-2|-|TRBV6-7
TGTGCCAGCAGTTACGACACCTTTAACACCGGGGAGCTGTTTTTT
CASSYDTFNTGELFF
>-|TRBJ1-1|many|TRBV6-5
TGTGCCAGCAGTTACGGGAGAGATGGCGGGCCGGCTTTCTTT
CASSYGRDGGPAFF
>-|TRBJ1-5|many|TRBV6-1
TGTGCCAGCAGTCGGGCCGACCTTAATCAGCCCCAGCATTTT
CASSRADLNQPQHF
>TRBD2|TRBJ2-5|-|TRBV28
TGTGCCAGCAGCACTAGCGGGGCCCAAGAGACCCAGTACTTC
CASSTSGAQETQYF
>-|TRBJ2-7|-|TRBV5-6
TGTGCCAGCAGCATCGCAGCCGCCTACGAGCAGTACTTC
CASSIAAAYEQYF
>-|TRBJ2-7|-|TRBV18
TGTGCCAGCTCACTCGTCGTGGCCGATAGTTACTCCTACGAGCAGTACTTC
CASSLVVADSYSYEQYF
>TRBD1|TRBJ1-3|many|TRBV10-3
TGTGCCATCAGGACAGGGGGAAACACCATATATTTT
CAIRTGGNTIYF
>-|TRBJ2-7|many|TRBV5-1
TGCGCCAGCAGCTTGGAGTTCAACGAGCAGTACTTC
CASSLEFNEQYF
>TRBD2|TRBJ2-5|many|TRBV5-1
TGCGCCAGCAGCTTGGACGGGAGGGCCCGAGAGACCCAGTACTTC
CASSLDGRARETQYF
>-|TRBJ1-1|many|TRBV18
TGTGCCAGCTCACCACGTGGCACCTGGAACACTGAAGCTTTCTTT
CASSPRGTWNTEAFF
>-|TRBJ2-2|-|TRBV11-1
TGTGCCAGCAGCTCTGCAATGGGAGTACTTCCCGGGGAGCTGTTTTTT
CASSSAMGVLPGELFF
>TRBD2|TRBJ2-5|many|TRBV4-1
TGCGCCAGGGGGAGACTAGCGGACATACAAGAGACCCAGTACTTC
CARGRLADIQETQYF
>TRBD1|TRBJ2-7|many|TRBV20-1
TGCAGTGCTAACGAGCGACAGGGCCGGAACGAGCAGTACTTC
CSANERQGRNEQYF
>-|TRBJ1-1|many|TRBV12-3/TRBV12-4
TGTGCCAGCAGTTACGGGGGGGACACTGAAGCTTTCTTT
CASSYGGDTEAFF
>-|TRBJ2-2|many|TRBV7-2
TGTGCCAGCAGCTTAAACGGGAACACCGGGGAGCTGTTTTTT
CASSLNGNTGELFF
>-|TRBJ1-5|many|TRBV24-1
TGTGCCACCAGTGATTCATGGTCTAGCAATCAGCCCCAGCATTTT
CATSDSWSSNQPQHF
>-|TRBJ2-4|many|TRBV28
TGTGCCAGCATCCGTGCGGGTGGGGCCAAAAACATTCAGTACTTC
CASIRAGGAKNIQYF
>-|TRBJ1-2|few|TRBV6-1
TGTGCCAGCAGCCCCCAGGGGACTCTTGGCTACACCTTC
CASSPQGTLGYTF
>-|TRBJ1-1|many|TRBV7-6
TGTGCCAGCAGCTCAACATATTCCTCGGGGCCTGAAGCTTTCTTT
CASSSTYSSGPEAFF
>-|TRBJ1-2|many|TRBV12-3/TRBV12-4
TGTGCCAGCAGCCAAGGACGGGACTATGGCTACACCTTC
CASSQGRDYGYTF
>-|TRBJ1-1|-|TRBV29-1
TGCAGCGTTGGTGGCAGGATGAACACTGAAGCTTTCTTT
CSVGGRMNTEAFF
>TRBD1|TRBJ2-7|-|TRBV11-3
TGTGCCAGCAGGAATACTGGGACAGGGATCGACGAGCAGTACTTC
CASRNTGTGIDEQYF
>-|TRBJ2-7|-|TRBV18
TGTGCCAGCTCACCGTCAGGACAGAGGGAGCAGTACTTC
CASSPSGQREQYF
>-|TRBJ2-7|-|TRBV6-2/TRBV6-3
TGTGCCAGCAGGAACCTTGGTTCCTACGAGCAGTACTTC
CASRNLGSYEQYF
>-|TRBJ1-6|many|TRBV28
TGTGCCAGCAGTCTGCGGGTAGGGGGGAATTCACCCCTCCACTTT
CASSLRVGGNSPLHF